The 30 T cell receptor beta chains below come from one sample, sequenced in a study of T cell repertoires in cytomegalovirus infection. Using its own MiXCR run on the reads, TCRdb lists one record per CDR3 protein. The data contain a few hundred thousand distinct CDR3 sequences, around a quarter of them singletons. The source material was PBMCs. The receptors here all came from a human donor in good health (CMV status not recorded). Some clones in this sample may be carry-over from other donors' samples.

This chain's CDR3 is CASSQEMGQPQHF. CDR3 sequence (DNA): TGCGCCAGCAGCCAAGAAATGGGCCAGCCCCAGCATTTT. The chain recombines TRBV4-3 with TRBJ1-5; D remains unclear. The ends were cut back, 0 bases at V and 7 bases at J, with 7 bases in the middle. Per germline, CDR1 LGHNA and CDR2 YSLEER. The CDR3 is 13 residues long.

This clonotype was detected only a few times. The chain carries TRBV5-6 and TRBJ1-2; D uncertain. V dropped 3 bases and J dropped 3 bases, with 15 bases sitting between them. The CDR3 loop spans 15 amino acids. Looked up from germline, CDR1 is SGHDT and CDR2 is YYEEEE. CDR3 bases: TGTGCCAGCAGCTACACACACAGAACGTACTATGGCTACACCTTC. Amino acid sequence: CASSYTHRTYYGYTF. Drawing the rest from reference TRBV5-6 and TRBJ1-2, the complete variable domain is DAGVTQSPTHLIKTRGQQVTLRCSPKSGHDTVSWYQQALGQGPQFIFQYYEEEERQRGNFPDRFSGHQFPNYSSELNVNALLLGDSALYLCASSYTHRTYYGYTFGSGTRLTVV.

At least ten counts were recorded for this clonotype. The chain couples TRBV7-2 to TRBJ2-5; D perhaps matches TRBD2 (5 bases). This CDR3 has 14 residues. The germline V gene has CDR1 SGHTA and CDR2 FQGNSA. V lost 3 bases and J 5 bases, leaving 13 bases between the germline ends. CDR3 DNA sequence: TGTGCCAGCAGCTTGAGTGGGCCGGGGGAGACCCAGTACTTC. Its translation: CASSLSGPGETQYF.

This clonotype appeared many times. CDR3 loop: CASSSPGFSYNEQFF. As DNA, the CDR3 is TGTGCCAGCAGCTCTCCAGGTTTCTCCTACAATGAGCAGTTCTTC. This rearrangement joins TRBV7-3 to TRBJ2-1; D is undetermined. V was trimmed by 4 bases and J by 0 bases, leaving 10 bases between them. Germline lookup yields CDR1 SGHTA and CDR2 FQGTGA. This CDR3 region has 15 residues. The full variable domain, completed using reference TRBV7-3 and TRBJ2-1, is GAGVSQTPSNKVTEKGKYVELRCDPISGHTALYWYRQSLGQGPEFLIYFQGTGAADDSGLPNDRFFAVRPEGSVSTLKIQRTERGDSAVYLCASSSPGFSYNEQFFGPGTRLTVL.

This clonotype was detected only a few times. The CDR3 sequence: CACQTRDEQFF. Here the CDR3 DNA reads TGTGCCTGCCAAACACGTGATGAGCAGTTCTTC. The chain joins TRBV7-9 to TRBJ2-1, with D unresolved. CDR1 and CDR2 (germline): SEHNR, FQNEAQ (reference sequence). Deletions cut 11 bases from V and 8 bases from J, with 13 bases between. This CDR3 has 11 amino acids.

In this sample, this clonotype turned up a few times. The V and J genes are TRBV28 and TRBJ2-7; tentatively, D is TRBD2 (5 bases). The CDR3 covers 13 residues. The V and J ends lost 4 bases and 5 bases respectively, with 12 bases between them. The V gene's germline CDR1 is MDHEN and CDR2 SYDVKM. The CDR3 DNA follows: TGTGCCAGCAGTTACGACGACGGGGACGAGCAGTACTTC. Translated: CASSYDDGDEQYF. The full variable domain, completed using reference TRBV28 and TRBJ2-7, is DVKVTQSSRYLVKRTGEKVFLECVQDMDHENMFWYRQDPGLGLRLIYFSYDVKMKEKGDIPEGYSVSREKKERFSLILESASTNQTSMYLCASSYDDGDEQYFGPGTRLTVT.

The chain recombines TRBV4-1 with TRBJ2-1, with unresolved D. V was shortened by 1 base and J by 6 bases, with 16 bases between the two germline ends. Germline V gene data show CDR1 as MGHRA and CDR2 as YSYEKL. This CDR3 is built from 16 residues. The CDR3 reads CASSQGSSGRLNEQFF. Here the CDR3 DNA reads TGCGCCAGCAGCCAAGGGTCTTCTGGACGTCTCAATGAGCAGTTCTTC.

The V gene is TRBV28, the J gene TRBJ2-1, with D maybe TRBD1 (6 bases). Germline V CDR1 and CDR2: MDHEN, SYDVKM. Deletions cut 4 bases from V and 3 bases from J, with 19 bases between. The CDR3 consists of 17 residues. The CDR3 DNA reads as TGTGCCAGCAGTTCCCTTGTTGAGACAGGCTTCTACAATGAGCAGTTCTTC. Its protein is CASSSLVETGFYNEQFF.

The rearrangement links TRBV6-2 or TRBV6-3 to TRBJ2-1; 12 positions match TRBD2. V was clipped by 5 bases and J by 8 bases; unmatched bases: 4. The length of the CDR3 is 14 residues. Germline V gene data show CDR1 as MNHEY and CDR2 as SVGEGT. This CDR3 is CASSLAGGPYEQFF. The CDR3 region has the DNA TGTGCCAGCAGTCTAGCGGGAGGGCCCTATGAGCAGTTCTTC.

The chain uses TRBV7-2 and TRBJ1-5; possible D gene TRBD1, 5 bases. Germline-derived CDR1 and CDR2 are SGHTA and FQGNSA. The CDR3 sequence is 13 residues long. The V end was cut by 3 bases, the J end by 6 bases, with 9 bases between. The CDR3 is CASSLGEAQPQHF. CDR3 bases: TGTGCCAGCAGCTTGGGGGAAGCTCAGCCCCAGCATTTT.

This clonotype turned up a few times. The V gene is TRBV7-9, the J gene TRBJ1-2; D gene unclear. Trimming took off 1 base at V and 3 bases at J, with 12 bases between the two ends. There are 15 residues in the CDR3. Germline-derived CDR1 and CDR2 are SEHNR and FQNEAQ (reference sequence). This CDR3 reads CASSLGVGVDYGYTF. The CDR3 DNA reads TGTGCCAGCAGCTTAGGTGTTGGGGTTGACTATGGCTACACCTTC. Full variable domain (remainder filled in from reference TRBV7-9 and TRBJ1-2): DTGVSQNPRHKITKRGQNVTFRCDPISEHNRLYWYRQTLGQGPEFLTYFQNEAQLEKSRLLSDRFSAERPKGSFSTLEIQRTEQGDSAMYLCASSLGVGVDYGYTFGSGTRLTVV.

The chain combines TRBV7-8 with TRBJ2-2; no clear D. The CDR3 is 15 residues long. Germline V gene sequence: CDR1 SGHVS, CDR2 FQNEAQ. Trimming took 1 base from V and 4 from J, leaving 10 bases between them. The CDR3 protein is CASSLGRWVTGELFF. The CDR3 DNA sequence: TGTGCCAGCAGCTTAGGGCGGTGGGTCACCGGGGAGCTGTTTTTT.

The rearrangement uses TRBV12-3 or TRBV12-4 and TRBJ1-1; tentative D call: TRBD1 (5 bases). This CDR3 has 16 residues. Trimming left V 3 bases short and J 0 bases short, with 14 bases between. The CDR3 reads CASSLDKGRVNTEAFF. The CDR3 nucleotides are TGTGCCAGCAGTTTGGATAAGGGACGGGTGAACACTGAAGCTTTCTTT.

This clonotype has ten or more counts. The rearrangement uses TRBV12-3 or TRBV12-4 and TRBJ2-7; 8 nucleotides line up with TRBD1. J gave up 1 base and V 8 bases, and 7 bases lay outside the gene matches. The CDR3 is 14 amino acids. CDR3: CASGSRQGSYEQYF. The CDR3 coding sequence is TGTGCCAGCGGATCTAGACAGGGGTCCTACGAGCAGTACTTC.

This clonotype was seen at least ten times. V and J are TRBV7-8 and TRBJ2-7, with D uncertain. The CDR3 length is 14 residues. Germline V CDR1 and CDR2: SGHVS, FQNEAQ. V lost 1 base, J lost 3 bases, and 10 bases lay in between. CDR3 bases: TGTGCCAGCAGCTTAGGCCAGTCTGGCTACGAGCAGTACTTC. It translates to CASSLGQSGYEQYF.

This clonotype was seen ten or more times. This chain links TRBV7-6 with TRBJ2-1; D is uncertain. The CDR3 contains 15 residues. V shed 3 bases and J shed 0 bases, with 9 bases lying between them. Germline V gives CDR1 SGHVS, CDR2 FNYEAQ. The CDR3 sequence is CASSFRSGSYNEQFF. The CDR3 coding sequence is TGTGCCAGCAGCTTTAGAAGTGGCTCCTACAATGAGCAGTTCTTC.

This clonotype was recorded a few times. The rearrangement links TRBV28 to TRBJ2-1; unclear D gene. This CDR3 has 15 amino acids. Germline CDR1 is MDHEN and CDR2 is SYDVKM. V gave up 2 bases and J gave up 6 bases, with 14 bases separating them. The CDR3 sequence is CASSLTLPNGNEQFF. The DNA of the CDR3 is TGTGCCAGCAGTTTAACACTCCCGAATGGCAATGAGCAGTTCTTC.

The chain is built from TRBV24-1 and TRBJ2-3, with 12 bases aligning to TRBD2. Trimming removed 4 bases from V and 5 bases from J; junction bases left unmatched: 6. The germline V gene has CDR1 KGHDR and CDR2 SFDVKD. The CDR3 loop spans 16 amino acids. CDR3 nucleotide sequence: TGTGCCACCAGTGAGGAGCTAGCGGGAGGGGTAGATACGCAGTATTTT. Encoded protein: CATSEELAGGVDTQYF.

The chain has TRBV12-3 or TRBV12-4 and TRBJ2-3, with 13 positions matching TRBD2. The J segment lost 2 bases and the V segment lost 6 bases, leaving 5 bases of the junction unmatched. This CDR3 is built from 16 residues. The CDR3 region has the DNA TGTGCCAGCAGCCCTGGGACTAGCGGGATCACAGATACGCAGTATTTT. It is translated as CASSPGTSGITDTQYF.

This clonotype was detected only a few times. The J gene is TRBJ1-1, the V gene TRBV6-1; D is ambiguous. CDR3 length: 13 amino acids. Germline lookup yields CDR1 MNHNS and CDR2 SASEGT. The V end lost 7 bases, the J end lost 4 bases, and 13 bases lay between the germline ends. CDR3 in DNA: TGTGCCAGCAACCCTCAGCTGGGCACTGAAGCTTTCTTT. Its translation is CASNPQLGTEAFF.

The rearrangement links TRBV20-1 to TRBJ1-5; no clear D. Trimming shortened V by 0 bases and J by 2 bases, and 11 bases separated the two germline ends. The CDR3 runs to 15 residues. Germline CDR1 and CDR2: DFQATT and SNEGSKA (reference sequence). CDR3 region: CSARDLREGNQPQHF. The DNA of the CDR3 is TGCAGTGCTAGAGACCTTCGGGAGGGCAATCAGCCCCAGCATTTT.

This clonotype was seen ten or more times. The chain employs TRBV7-2 and TRBJ1-1, with 8 bases identical to TRBD1. After removal of 5 bases from V and 0 bases from J, the junction contained 2 bases not matched to a gene. The CDR3 runs to 14 residues. Per germline, CDR1 SGHTA and CDR2 FQGNSA. DNA for the CDR3: TGTGCCAGCAGCAGACAGGGGTTGAACACTGAAGCTTTCTTT. Translated, it gives CASSRQGLNTEAFF.

This clonotype has more than one count but fewer than ten. The chain is built from TRBV4-1 and TRBJ1-4, with D hard to call. This CDR3 spans 15 amino acids. V was pared by 4 bases and J by 4 bases, with 13 bases between. Per the germline V gene, CDR1 is MGHRA and CDR2 is YSYEKL. The CDR3 nucleotides read TGCGCCAGCAGCCCATCGGAACAGAGTAATGAAAAACTGTTTTTT. Amino acid sequence: CASSPSEQSNEKLFF.

This rearrangement joins TRBV6-1 to TRBJ2-1; 15 positions agree with TRBD2. The CDR3 has 16 amino acids. Trimming at V came to 4 bases and at J to 10 bases, leaving 8 bases not matched to a gene. Germline V gene lookup returns CDR1 MNHNS and CDR2 SASEGT. The CDR3 loop reads CASSGTSGRAPREQFF. The CDR3 DNA is TGTGCCAGCAGTGGGACTAGCGGGAGGGCCCCCCGGGAGCAGTTCTTC.

This clonotype was seen repeatedly, ten times or more. The V call is TRBV7-2, the J call TRBJ1-1; TRBD1 agrees at 9 bases. The CDR3 extends over 15 amino acids. Germline V CDR1 and CDR2: SGHTA, FQGNSA. V shed 2 bases and J 2 bases; nucleotides not matched to a gene: 3. The CDR3 nucleotides are TGTGCCAGCAGCTTAACGGGACAGGGTAACACTGAAGCTTTCTTT. This sequence encodes CASSLTGQGNTEAFF.

The chain uses TRBV5-4 and TRBJ2-5; D is ambiguous. Germline loops: CDR1 SGHNT, CDR2 YYREEE (reference sequence). Trimming cost V 2 bases and J 7 bases, with 12 bases left between them. This CDR3 is built from 13 residues. CDR3 sequence: CASSFSGVGTQYF. The DNA of the CDR3 is TGTGCCAGCAGCTTTTCAGGTGTTGGGACCCAGTACTTC.

This clonotype showed up just a few times. The V call is TRBV19, the J call TRBJ2-2, with D maybe TRBD2 (6 bases). CDR1 and CDR2 (germline): LNHDA, SQIVND (reference sequence). CDR3 length: 15 residues. V was shortened by 3 bases and J by 1 base, with 9 bases between the two germline ends. The CDR3 reads CASSISGGNTGELFF. The DNA of the CDR3 is TGTGCCAGTAGTATTAGCGGAGGGAACACCGGGGAGCTGTTTTTT.

This clonotype has only a few counts. The chain carries TRBV3-1 and TRBJ2-3; D possibly corresponds to TRBD2 (6 bases). The CDR3 runs to 15 residues. The germline V gene has CDR1 LGHDT and CDR2 YNNKEL (reference sequence). V lost 0 bases, J lost 0 bases, and 7 bases lay in between. The CDR3 DNA sequence: TGTGCCAGCAGCCAAGACGGGACTAGCACAGATACGCAGTATTTT. As protein: CASSQDGTSTDTQYF.

The sample holds a few counts of this clonotype. This chain uses TRBV7-2 with TRBJ2-1; 9 bases align to TRBD2. This CDR3 spans 17 amino acids. Germline V lookup: CDR1 SGHTA, CDR2 FQGNSA. The junction had 10 bases not matched to a gene; V was cut back by 1 base and J by 6 bases. The CDR3 is CASSLGEWLAGINEQFF. CDR3 coding DNA: TGTGCCAGCAGCTTAGGGGAGTGGCTAGCGGGAATCAATGAGCAGTTCTTC.

The V call is TRBV11-2, the J call TRBJ2-1; 7 bases are a match to TRBD2. Germline V CDR1 and CDR2: SGHAT, FQNNGV. The CDR3 has 16 amino acids. V was pared by 5 bases and J by 4 bases, with 11 bases of the junction left unmatched. The DNA of the CDR3 is TGTGCCAGCAGCCTCCCTTGGGGGGAGGGGTACAATGAGCAGTTCTTC. It is translated as CASSLPWGEGYNEQFF.